Listed here are 13 T cell receptor beta chains from one sample, sequenced in a study of shared clonotypes between healthy human individuals. The method was immunoSEQ multiplex PCR; TCRdb's version includes in-frame clones alone and lacks a portion of them. The sample has around 610,000 clones, about 96% seen once; the top ten hold about 0.12%. It was CD45RO-negative cells, positively selected for CCR7, that made up naive CD8 cells, with terminally differentiated effector memory CD45RA+ cells excluded. What was sequenced was naive CD8+ T cells sorted from blood. These receptors came from a woman aged 30 to 39 in good health.

J is TRBJ2-3 and V is TRBV5-6; TRBD2 is a possible D gene (5 bases). Germline CDR1 SGHDT, CDR2 YYEEEE. V shed 5 bases and J shed 4 bases, with 14 bases lying between them. The CDR3 runs 14 residues. The CDR3 sequence: CASRSRRSSDTQYF. DNA of the CDR3: TGTGCCAGCAGATCCCGGAGGTCCTCAGATACGCAGTATTTT. Using reference TRBV5-6 and TRBJ2-3 for the parts outside the CDR3, the full variable domain is DAGVTQSPTHLIKTRGQQVTLRCSPKSGHDTVSWYQQALGQGPQFIFQYYEEEERQRGNFPDRFSGHQFPNYSSELNVNALLLGDSALYLCASRSRRSSDTQYFGPGTRLTVL.

The chain recombines TRBV2 with TRBJ2-5; 12 bases align to TRBD2. This CDR3 has 17 amino acids. J gave up 5 bases and V 2 bases, and 9 bases lay outside the gene matches. CDR1 is SNHLY and CDR2 is FYNNEI in the germline V gene. The CDR3 DNA is TGTGCCAGCAGTGAATTCCTGACTAGCGGGAGACCCGAGACCCAGTACTTC. Amino acid sequence: CASSEFLTSGRPETQYF.

This chain joins TRBV7-9 and TRBJ1-1, with D possibly TRBD1 on 6 matching bases. The germline V gene has CDR1 SEHNR and CDR2 FQNEAQ (reference sequence). The V gene lost 1 base and the J gene lost 7 bases, with 10 bases spanning the gap. The CDR3 contains 13 residues. Written as DNA, the CDR3 is TGTGCCAGCAGCTTAGGTGAGGGGGTTGAAGCTTTCTTT. Translation gives CASSLGEGVEAFF.

CDR3 loop: CASSRRLAGGGTDTQYF. CDR3 DNA sequence: TGTGCCAGCAGCCGTCGACTAGCGGGGGGGGGCACAGATACGCAGTATTTT. The rearrangement joins TRBV13 to TRBJ2-3; 14 bases fit TRBD2. The V segment lost 5 bases and the J segment 1 base; nucleotides outside the gene matches: 5. This CDR3 region has 17 residues. From germline, CDR1 is PRHDT and CDR2 FYEKMQ (reference sequence).

The CDR3 region is CASSRGLAGGLSYEQYF. CDR3 in DNA: TGTGCCAGCAGCCGAGGACTAGCGGGAGGTTTATCCTACGAGCAGTACTTC. V and J are TRBV7-8 and TRBJ2-7; 14 bases are shared with TRBD2. CDR3 length: 17 residues. CDR1 and CDR2 from the germline V gene are SGHVS and FQNEAQ. The V segment lost 5 bases and the J segment 1 base; nucleotides outside the gene matches: 7.

J is TRBJ2-2 and V is TRBV10-1; D remains ambiguous. Germline V gives CDR1 WNHNN, CDR2 SYGVQD (reference sequence). V was pared by 3 bases and J by 6 bases, with 14 bases between. The CDR3 spans 15 residues. The chain's CDR3 is CASSDAALDSGELFF. The DNA of the CDR3 is TGCGCCAGCAGTGATGCAGCTTTGGATTCCGGGGAGCTGTTTTTT.

This sequence joins TRBV5-4 and TRBJ2-2; 7 bases are shared with TRBD2. The CDR3 is made up of 15 amino acids. Germline V CDR1 and CDR2: SGHNT, YYREEE (reference sequence). V was pared by 5 bases and J by 4 bases, with 8 bases of the junction left unmatched. The CDR3 region has the DNA TGTGCCAGCAGGGCGTCGGGGGGTAGCACCGGGGAGCTGTTTTTT. Translation: CASRASGGSTGELFF.

The rearrangement links TRBV2 to TRBJ1-2; D gene ambiguous. The CDR3 totals 15 residues. The V and J ends lost 3 bases and 3 bases respectively, with 14 bases between them. Germline lookup yields CDR1 SNHLY and CDR2 FYNNEI. CDR3 loop: CASSDYTVDDYGYTF. The CDR3 DNA reads as TGTGCCAGCAGTGACTACACCGTTGACGACTATGGCTACACCTTC.

This rearrangement joins TRBV28 to TRBJ2-3, with 16 positions matching TRBD2. CDR1 is MDHEN and CDR2 is SYDVKM in the germline V gene. J lost 0 bases, V lost 7 bases, and 4 bases had no gene match. CDR3 size: 17 residues. The CDR3 coding sequence is TGTGCCAGCACTGGGACTAGCGGGAGGGATAGCACAGATACGCAGTATTTT. Translated, it gives CASTGTSGRDSTDTQYF. The entire variable domain, with the rest obtained from reference TRBV28 and TRBJ2-3, is as follows: DVKVTQSSRYLVKRTGEKVFLECVQDMDHENMFWYRQDPGLGLRLIYFSYDVKMKEKGDIPEGYSVSREKKERFSLILESASTNQTSMYLCASTGTSGRDSTDTQYFGPGTRLTVL.

This sequence joins TRBV4-1 and TRBJ1-1, with D unclear. Trimming cost V 0 bases and J 9 bases, with 8 bases left between them. CDR3 length: 12 residues. Germline CDR1 MGHRA, CDR2 YSYEKL. The CDR3 sequence is CASSQDSAKAFF. As DNA, the CDR3 is TGCGCCAGCAGCCAAGACAGTGCCAAAGCTTTCTTT.

The chain is built from TRBV7-9 and TRBJ2-7, with D possibly being TRBD2 (6 bases). Trimming stripped 5 bases from V and 4 bases from J, with 12 bases between. The CDR3 is made up of 13 amino acids. Germline CDR1 SEHNR, CDR2 FQNEAQ (reference sequence). DNA for the CDR3: TGTGCCAGCAGCCGGGGGAGCGAGTACGAGCAGTACTTC. It is translated as CASSRGSEYEQYF.

The rearrangement joins TRBV5-6 to TRBJ2-2; 7 bases are shared with TRBD1. The ends lost 3 bases at V and 3 bases at J; junction bases unmatched: 2. CDR1 is SGHDT and CDR2 is YYEEEE in the germline V gene. The length of the CDR3 is 14 residues. The CDR3 bases are TGTGCCAGCAGCTGGGACAGATACACCGGGGAGCTGTTTTTT. This encodes CASSWDRYTGELFF.

The chain recombines TRBV27 with TRBJ1-2, with D maybe TRBD1 (6 bases). V lost 2 bases, J lost 5 bases, and 12 bases lay in between. The V gene's germline CDR1 is MNHEY and CDR2 SMNVEV (reference sequence). The CDR3 is 14 amino acids. CDR3 sequence: CASSLEGQSYGYTF. In DNA, the CDR3 is TGTGCCAGCAGTTTAGAAGGACAGAGTTATGGCTACACCTTC.